One and the same sample provided the 16 T cell receptor beta chains below, sequenced in a study of technical replicates of blood from a handful of donors. Clones were sequenced by immunoSEQ multiplex PCR, and TCRdb holds only the in-frame ones, with some missing. The sample has about 44,000 clones, 95% to 97% seen once. The sequenced sample consisted of T cells isolated from PBMCs. The receptors were sampled from a human donor in good health.

This chain links TRBV2 with TRBJ2-7, with TRBD1 matching over 8 bases. There are 14 residues in the CDR3. V lost 4 bases to trimming and J lost 4 bases; unmatched junction nucleotides: 6. Germline CDR1 and CDR2: SNHLY and FYNNEI. The DNA of the CDR3 is TGTGCCAGCAGTGGAACAGGGGGATTTTACGAGCAGTACTTC. Translating it yields CASSGTGGFYEQYF.

The chain has TRBV29-1 and TRBJ1-5, with 7 bases matching TRBD1. The germline V gene encodes CDR1 SQVTM and CDR2 ANQGSEA. Trimming removed 6 bases from V and 3 bases from J; junction bases left unmatched: 2. The CDR3 totals 12 residues. The chain's CDR3 is CSVGTVNQPQHF. DNA of the CDR3: TGCAGCGTCGGGACAGTCAATCAGCCCCAGCATTTT.

CDR3 coding DNA: TGTGCCAGTAGCCTGGGCCTCCAGGTAGATGAGCAGTTCTTC. Its protein product is CASSLGLQVDEQFF. The genes are TRBV19 and TRBJ2-1, with D unresolved. V gave up 6 bases and J gave up 8 bases, with 17 bases separating them. The CDR3 has 14 residues. Looked up from germline, CDR1 is LNHDA and CDR2 is SQIVND (reference sequence).

The gene calls are TRBV6-5 and TRBJ2-7; a weak D match, TRBD1 (6 bases). This CDR3 is built from 15 residues. Germline V gene lookup returns CDR1 MNHEY and CDR2 SVGAGI. With 2 bases removed from V and 0 bases from J, the gap between germline ends came to 11 bases. The CDR3 DNA reads TGTGCCAGCAGTTACAACCGGGACACCTCCTACGAGCAGTACTTC. This codes for CASSYNRDTSYEQYF.

J is TRBJ2-3 and V is TRBV5-1, with 8 bases identical to TRBD1. This CDR3 is 14 amino acids long. J gave up 5 bases and V 1 base, and 3 bases lay outside the gene matches. The germline gives CDR1 SGHRS, CDR2 YFSETQ. CDR3 coding DNA: TGCGCCAGCAGCTTGCCAGGGGGCGGAGATACGCAGTATTTT. Translation gives CASSLPGGGDTQYF.

This sequence joins TRBV15 and TRBJ1-3; no definite D call. The CDR3 spans 15 residues. Trimming left V 3 bases short and J 2 bases short, with 11 bases between. CDR1 and CDR2 from the germline V gene are LNHNV and YYDKDF (reference sequence). DNA for the CDR3: TGTGCCACCAGCAGCGCTCAGGTGCCTGGAAACACCATATATTTT. Translating gives CATSSAQVPGNTIYF.

The rearrangement uses TRBV28 and TRBJ1-5, with D uncertain. Germline V lookup: CDR1 MDHEN, CDR2 SYDVKM. V was pared by 6 bases and J by 7 bases, with 13 bases between. The CDR3 runs 13 residues. The CDR3 loop is CASRRGPEQPQHF. CDR3 DNA: TGTGCCAGCAGAAGAGGGCCGGAACAGCCCCAGCATTTT.

The CDR3 here is CASSPQGLGTQYF. CDR3 DNA: TGTGCCAGCAGCCCACAGGGGCTTGGGACCCAGTACTTC. The chain is built from TRBV6-5 and TRBJ2-5; 7 nucleotides agree with TRBD1. The CDR3 is 13 residues long. V shed 6 bases, J shed 7 bases, and the junction held 8 bases outside the gene matches. Germline values: CDR1 MNHEY, CDR2 SVGAGI.

This chain joins TRBV30 and TRBJ2-1; no reliable D call. Trimming left V 4 bases short and J 4 bases short, with 5 bases between. In germline, CDR1 is GTSNPN, CDR2 SVGIG (reference sequence). This CDR3 is 11 amino acids long. The CDR3 region is CAWINYNEQFF. The CDR3 nucleotides are TGTGCCTGGATTAATTACAATGAGCAGTTCTTC.

The chain uses TRBV5-1 and TRBJ2-7; 9 bases are a match to TRBD2. The length of the CDR3 is 17 residues. V shed 4 bases, J shed 5 bases, and the junction held 16 bases outside the gene matches. Germline V CDR1 and CDR2: SGHRS, YFSETQ. Written as DNA, the CDR3 is TGCGCCAGCAGCATACGACCTGTTGGTAGCGGGAGCAACGAGCAGTACTTC. Translation: CASSIRPVGSGSNEQYF. Full variable domain (remainder filled in from reference TRBV5-1 and TRBJ2-7): KAGVTQTPRYLIKTRGQQVTLSCSPISGHRSVSWYQQTPGQGLQFLFEYFSETQRNKGNFPGRFSGRQFSNSRSEMNVSTLELGDSALYLCASSIRPVGSGSNEQYFGPGTRLTVT.

The V and J genes are TRBV5-6 and TRBJ2-7; D is undetermined. The CDR3 extends over 11 amino acids. The germline V gene encodes CDR1 SGHDT and CDR2 YYEEEE. V dropped 5 bases and J dropped 3 bases, with 6 bases sitting between them. CDR3 amino acids: CASSSFYEQYF. CDR3 bases: TGTGCCAGCAGTTCCTTCTACGAGCAGTACTTC.

The chain couples TRBV7-2 to TRBJ1-5, with 8 bases lining up with TRBD1. Per the germline V gene, CDR1 is SGHTA and CDR2 is FQGNSA. CDR3 length: 15 amino acids. Germline trimming cut 5 bases from V and 7 bases from J; bases unmatched to any gene: 10. CDR3 loop: CASSAQQGAWQPQHF. The CDR3 DNA follows: TGTGCCAGCAGCGCGCAGCAGGGGGCATGGCAGCCCCAGCATTTT. The full variable domain, rest sourced from reference TRBV7-2 and TRBJ1-5, is GAGVSQSPSNKVTEKGKDVELRCDPISGHTALYWYRQSLGQGLEFLIYFQGNSAPDKSGLPSDRFSAERTGGSVSTLTIQRTQQEDSAVYLCASSAQQGAWQPQHFGDGTRLSIL.

The chain recombines TRBV7-3 with TRBJ2-1, with 8 bases identical to TRBD2. V trimming: 2 bases; J trimming: 2 bases; junction bases outside the gene matches: 2. Germline lookup yields CDR1 SGHTA and CDR2 FQGTGA. The CDR3 contains 15 residues. CDR3 loop: CASSLAGGTYNEQFF. The DNA of the CDR3 is TGTGCCAGCAGCTTAGCGGGAGGAACCTACAATGAGCAGTTCTTC.

This chain joins TRBV28 and TRBJ2-7; 10 nucleotides agree with TRBD2. CDR1 is MDHEN, CDR2 SYDVKM, per germline. CDR3 size: 14 residues. J was trimmed by 5 bases and V by 6 bases; bases with no gene match: 7. DNA for the CDR3: TGTGCCAGCAGGGCCCCTAGCGGGAGCCACGAGCAGTACTTC. Translated: CASRAPSGSHEQYF.

This chain connects TRBV7-9 to TRBJ1-1, with D possibly matching TRBD1 (6 bases). Germline values: CDR1 SEHNR, CDR2 FQNEAQ (reference sequence). V was pared by 3 bases and J by 4 bases, with 15 bases between. This CDR3 spans 15 amino acids. CDR3 loop: CASSFITGRITEAFF. CDR3 nucleotides: TGTGCCAGCAGCTTTATCACAGGGCGTATCACTGAAGCTTTCTTT.

This sequence joins TRBV27 and TRBJ2-1, with D tentatively TRBD2 (5 bases). V was clipped by 7 bases and J by 9 bases, with 22 bases between them. This CDR3 region has 15 residues. The V gene's germline CDR1 is MNHEY and CDR2 SMNVEV (reference sequence). This CDR3 is CASTSSQRPYGEQFF. CDR3 nucleotides: TGTGCCAGCACATCGAGCCAGCGGCCCTACGGTGAGCAGTTCTTC.